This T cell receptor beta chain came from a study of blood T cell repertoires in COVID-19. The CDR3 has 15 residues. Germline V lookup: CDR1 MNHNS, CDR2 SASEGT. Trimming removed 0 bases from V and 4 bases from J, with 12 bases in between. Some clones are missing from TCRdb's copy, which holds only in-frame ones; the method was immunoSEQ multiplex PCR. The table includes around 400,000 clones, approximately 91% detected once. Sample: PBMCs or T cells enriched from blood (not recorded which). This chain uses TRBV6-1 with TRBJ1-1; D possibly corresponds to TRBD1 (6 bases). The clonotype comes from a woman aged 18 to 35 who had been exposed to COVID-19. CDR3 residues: CASSEATWGLTEAFF. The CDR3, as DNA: TGTGCCAGCAGTGAAGCAACTTGGGGGCTCACTGAAGCTTTCTTT.